This passage covers 11 T cell receptor beta chains from one sample sequenced in a study of blood T cell repertoires in COVID-19. Measured with immunoSEQ multiplex PCR; TCRdb has only the in-frame clones, and not every one. The profile covers some 270,000 clones, with 86% appearing a single time and approximately 5.5% taken by the ten largest. The specimen was peripheral blood. These receptors originate from a woman aged 80 or over with COVID-19, enrolled during active disease.

To note about this clone: Other DNA sequences in the sample encode the same CDR3. The chain uses TRBV7-9 and TRBJ2-2, with no clear D. The CDR3 has 13 amino acids. Trimming left V 5 bases short and J 3 bases short, with 7 bases between. Germline V gene sequence: CDR1 SEHNR, CDR2 FQNEAQ (reference sequence). The CDR3 loop reads CASSLRDTGELFF. The CDR3 DNA reads TGTGCCAGCAGCCTTCGGGACACCGGGGAGCTGTTTTTT.

The V gene is TRBV7-3, the J gene TRBJ2-3, with 12 nucleotides matching TRBD2. The CDR3 runs to 20 residues. V lost 0 bases, J lost 3 bases, and 13 bases stayed unmatched. Germline values: CDR1 SGHTA, CDR2 FQGTGA. CDR3 region: CASSLTIASGGASRTDTQYF. In nucleotides, the CDR3 is TGTGCCAGCAGCTTAACGATTGCTAGCGGGGGGGCCAGCAGGACAGATACGCAGTATTTT.

In this sample, this clone turned up a few times. The J gene is TRBJ2-7, the V gene TRBV7-9; TRBD2 agrees at 10 bases. Germline assignment: CDR1 SEHNR and CDR2 FQNEAQ (reference sequence). V shed 1 base, J shed 3 bases, and the junction held 9 bases outside the gene matches. The CDR3 consists of 17 residues. CDR3 in DNA: TGTGCCAGCAGCTTAGTTATTGCTAGCGGGGGCCTCTACGAGCAGTACTTC. This gives the protein CASSLVIASGGLYEQYF. The whole variable domain, remainder taken from reference TRBV7-9 and TRBJ2-7, is DTGVSQNPRHKITKRGQNVTFRCDPISEHNRLYWYRQTLGQGPEFLTYFQNEAQLEKSRLLSDRFSAERPKGSFSTLEIQRTEQGDSAMYLCASSLVIASGGLYEQYFGPGTRLTVT.

V usage is TRBV7-8 and J usage is TRBJ2-2, with a possible D match to TRBD2 (6 bases). Germline V gene lookup returns CDR1 SGHVS and CDR2 FQNEAQ. There are 15 residues in the CDR3. Trimming pared 5 bases from V and 0 bases from J, leaving 10 bases between. CDR3 nucleotide sequence: TGTGCCAGCAGCGCGGGACCAACGAACACCGGGGAGCTGTTTTTT. Amino acid sequence: CASSAGPTNTGELFF. Using reference TRBV7-8 and TRBJ2-2 for the parts outside the CDR3, the full variable domain is GAGVSQSPRYKVAKRGQDVALRCDPISGHVSLFWYQQALGQGPEFLTYFQNEAQLDKSGLPSDRFFAERPEGSVSTLKIQRTQQEDSAVYLCASSAGPTNTGELFFGEGSRLTVL.

This chain uses TRBV29-1 with TRBJ1-1, with unresolved D. Per germline, CDR1 SQVTM and CDR2 ANQGSEA. V lost 1 base, J lost 5 bases, and 14 bases lay in between. The CDR3 is 14 amino acids. This chain's CDR3 is CSVEASGRRTEAFF. As DNA, the CDR3 is TGCAGCGTTGAAGCCAGTGGTCGGAGAACTGAAGCTTTCTTT.

The genes are TRBV9 and TRBJ1-1, with D uncertain. V was pared by 1 base and J by 3 bases, with 7 bases between. The V gene's germline CDR1 is SGDLS and CDR2 YYNGEE. The CDR3 runs to 13 residues. The CDR3 nucleotides read TGTGCCAGCAGCGTACAGGTTGACACTGAAGCTTTCTTT. This sequence encodes CASSVQVDTEAFF.

The chain uses TRBV6-5 and TRBJ1-1, with a possible D match to TRBD1 (6 bases). This CDR3 is 15 amino acids long. Deletions cut 2 bases from V and 0 bases from J, with 10 bases between. Per germline, CDR1 MNHEY and CDR2 SVGAGI. The DNA of the CDR3 is TGTGCCAGCAGTTACCGGGACAAGGTGAACACTGAAGCTTTCTTT. Residues: CASSYRDKVNTEAFF.

This clone was recorded once. The V and J genes are TRBV5-1 and TRBJ1-6; TRBD1 matches at 7 bases. Germline CDR1 is SGHRS and CDR2 is YFSETQ. Trimming at V came to 4 bases and at J to 3 bases, leaving 4 bases not matched to a gene. The CDR3 length is 15 residues. The CDR3 here is CASSQTGNYNSPLHF. As DNA, the CDR3 is TGCGCCAGCAGCCAGACAGGGAACTATAATTCACCCCTCCACTTT.

This rearrangement joins TRBV7-7 to TRBJ2-3; D is unclear. The length of the CDR3 is 14 residues. Germline V gene lookup returns CDR1 SSHAT and CDR2 FNYEAQ (reference sequence). Trimming cost V 6 bases and J 6 bases, with 16 bases left between them. As DNA, the CDR3 is TGTGCCAGCAGTCCCCTAGGCCGCCCGGATACGCAGTATTTT. It is translated as CASSPLGRPDTQYF.

For this clone: The sample has other DNA sequences that encode this CDR3 too. The chain joins TRBV11-2 to TRBJ2-5, with D possibly being TRBD1 (5 bases). The CDR3 has 14 residues. The V end was cut by 0 bases, the J end by 4 bases, with 9 bases between. The germline gives CDR1 SGHAT, CDR2 FQNNGV. Here the CDR3 DNA reads TGTGCCAGCAGCTTAGACAGGGTTGGAGAGACCCAGTACTTC. It specifies CASSLDRVGETQYF.

The chain links TRBV5-1 to TRBJ2-5, with D possibly being TRBD2 (5 bases). This CDR3 region has 14 residues. V was trimmed by 4 bases and J by 4 bases, leaving 14 bases between them. Germline V gives CDR1 SGHRS, CDR2 YFSETQ. CDR3 coding DNA: TGCGCCAGCAGCATAGACACAAGCGGAGAGACCCAGTACTTC. Amino acid sequence: CASSIDTSGETQYF.